These 32 T cell receptor beta chains originate from one sample sequenced in a study of blood T cell repertoires in COVID-19 (dated by TCRdb to between 2020 and 2021). The library was produced with the immunoSEQ multiplex PCR assay. The source is immuneACCESS, and TCRdb retained only in-frame sequences with V and J called. Part of the clones is not carried over; for the studies checked, unresolved V genes explain less than half of this, and the remainder is unexplained. In this sample the table shows tens of thousands of clones, around 86% of which occur a single time. Over 25% of the sample is in the top ten clones. Sequencing was carried out using peripheral blood. These receptors were taken from a woman in her 70s with active COVID-19.

V is TRBV29-1 and J is TRBJ1-1; 8 positions match TRBD1. V shed 0 bases, J shed 4 bases, and the junction held 10 bases outside the gene matches. Germline V gene data show CDR1 as SQVTM and CDR2 as ANQGSEA. The CDR3 is made up of 16 amino acids. The chain's CDR3 is CSVEDRGLRFGTEAFF. The DNA of the CDR3 is TGCAGCGTTGAAGACAGGGGGCTAAGGTTCGGCACTGAAGCTTTCTTT.

The chain carries TRBV2 and TRBJ2-7; a possible D gene is TRBD1 (5 bases). In germline, CDR1 is SNHLY, CDR2 FYNNEI. V was pared by 6 bases and J by 2 bases, with 14 bases between. This CDR3 has 14 residues. The CDR3 loop reads CASSVTGPPYEQYF. CDR3 sequence (DNA): TGTGCCAGCAGCGTAACAGGCCCACCCTACGAGCAGTACTTC.

This chain connects TRBV4-1 to TRBJ2-7, with 8 bases fitting TRBD1. Losses at the gene ends were 0 bases for V and 1 base for J; bases not matched to a gene: 2. Germline V gene lookup returns CDR1 MGHRA and CDR2 YSYEKL. This CDR3 region has 15 residues. CDR3 loop: CASSQDHRGSYEQYF. CDR3 DNA: TGCGCCAGCAGCCAAGACCACAGGGGGTCCTACGAGCAGTACTTC.

The chain has TRBV19 and TRBJ1-5; 11 nucleotides line up with TRBD1. V dropped 3 bases and J dropped 2; count of bases not matched to a gene: 6. This CDR3 has 17 amino acids. Looked up from germline, CDR1 is LNHDA and CDR2 is SQIVND (reference sequence). CDR3 in amino acids: CASSMGTGGAGNQPQHF. Written as DNA, the CDR3 is TGTGCCAGTAGTATGGGGACAGGGGGAGCAGGCAATCAGCCCCAGCATTTT. Full variable domain (outside the CDR3, taken from reference TRBV19 and TRBJ1-5): DGGITQSPKYLFRKEGQNVTLSCEQNLNHDAMYWYRQDPGQGLRLIYYSQIVNDFQKGDIAEGYSVSREKKESFPLTVTSAQKNPTAFYLCASSMGTGGAGNQPQHFGDGTRLSIL.

The chain is built from TRBV3-1 (or the pseudogene TRBV3-2) and TRBJ1-3; D not resolved. Germline V gene lookup returns CDR1 LGHDT and CDR2 YNNKEL (reference sequence). V lost 4 bases, J lost 0 bases, and 7 bases lay in between. This CDR3 is built from 14 residues. CDR3 coding DNA: TGTGCCAGCAGCCCTCGAGCCTCTGGAAACACCATATATTTT. Translation: CASSPRASGNTIYF.

The gene calls are TRBV6-5 and TRBJ2-1, with a tentative D call TRBD2 (6 bases). The germline gives CDR1 MNHEY, CDR2 SVGAGI. The CDR3 contains 13 residues. Trimming left V 10 bases short and J 3 bases short, with 13 bases between. CDR3 nucleotides: TGTGCCACCTCCCCTAGCGACTACAATGAGCAGTTCTTC. It encodes CATSPSDYNEQFF.

J is TRBJ2-5 and V is TRBV5-4; the match to TRBD2 covers 12 bases. V lost 7 bases, J lost 3 bases, and 10 bases stayed unmatched. This CDR3 is built from 16 residues. Germline CDR1 SGHNT, CDR2 YYREEE (reference sequence). In DNA, the CDR3 is TGTGCCAGCTCTTGGGAAGCTAGCGGGGGGGAAGAGACCCAGTACTTC. Translation: CASSWEASGGEETQYF.

The chain combines TRBV6-2 or TRBV6-3 with TRBJ1-2; D gene uncertain. CDR1 is MNHEY and CDR2 is SVGEGT in the germline V gene. Trimming pared 2 bases from V and 3 bases from J, leaving 7 bases between. CDR3 length: 13 amino acids. The CDR3 loop reads CASSYVADYGYTF. CDR3 DNA sequence: TGTGCCAGCAGTTACGTCGCGGACTATGGCTACACCTTC.

V and J are TRBV7-2 and TRBJ1-2, with 7 positions matching TRBD1. CDR3 length: 16 residues. Trimming cost V 1 base and J 6 bases; bases outside gene matches: 11. Germline V gives CDR1 SGHTA, CDR2 FQGNSA. The CDR3, as DNA: TGTGCCAGCAGCTTAGAGACAGGGAGGTCGATGCATGGCTACACCTTC. Translation gives CASSLETGRSMHGYTF.

This sequence joins TRBV11-2 and TRBJ2-1; the D is unclear. This CDR3 is 14 amino acids long. Trimming stripped 3 bases from V and 6 bases from J, with 12 bases between. Germline loops: CDR1 SGHAT, CDR2 FQNNGV. CDR3 coding DNA: TGTGCCAGCAGCTTCCCGACTCTCGGCAATGAGCAGTTCTTC. Translating it yields CASSFPTLGNEQFF.

This clone has just a few counts. V and J are TRBV7-9 and TRBJ1-6; the match to TRBD1 covers 8 bases. Germline V CDR1 and CDR2: SEHNR, FQNEAQ (reference sequence). After removal of 3 bases from V and 15 bases from J, the junction contained 10 bases not matched to a gene. The CDR3 is 14 residues long. CDR3 bases: TGTGCCAGCAGCTTGTCAGGGGGCCCAGGGGGCCTCCACTTT. Protein product: CASSLSGGPGGLHF.

The gene calls are TRBV12-3 or TRBV12-4 and TRBJ2-3; 10 positions agree with TRBD2. The CDR3 extends over 12 amino acids. The ends lost 6 bases at V and 15 bases at J; junction bases unmatched: 9. The CDR3 region has the DNA TGTGCCAGCAGAATTGGGAGCGGGGGGGCTTATTTT. Protein: CASRIGSGGAYF.

CDR3 DNA: TGCGCCAGCAGCTTATTCCCCAACACAGATACGCAGTATTTT. This translates into CASSLFPNTDTQYF. This chain uses TRBV5-1 with TRBJ2-3; no definite D call. CDR3 length equals 14 residues. V lost 2 bases, J lost 2 bases, and 9 bases lay in between. CDR1 and CDR2 from the germline V gene are SGHRS and YFSETQ. Filled out from reference TRBV5-1 and TRBJ2-3, the complete variable domain reads KAGVTQTPRYLIKTRGQQVTLSCSPISGHRSVSWYQQTPGQGLQFLFEYFSETQRNKGNFPGRFSGRQFSNSRSEMNVSTLELGDSALYLCASSLFPNTDTQYFGPGTRLTVL.

The chain recombines TRBV6-5 with TRBJ1-4; unclear D gene. The CDR3 sequence is 14 residues long. The ends were cut back, 0 bases at V and 5 bases at J, with 7 bases in the middle. CDR1 is MNHEY and CDR2 is SVGAGI in the germline V gene. CDR3 residues: CASSYSLQNEKLFF. The CDR3 coding sequence is TGTGCCAGCAGTTACTCGTTACAGAATGAAAAACTGTTTTTT.

The genes are TRBV19 and TRBJ1-2; 7 positions agree with TRBD1. Germline V CDR1 and CDR2: LNHDA, SQIVND (reference sequence). This CDR3 region has 13 residues. J was trimmed by 4 bases and V by 9 bases; bases with no gene match: 8. CDR3 nucleotide sequence: TGTGCCAGCGGGGACAGATCTACCTATGGCTACACCTTC. It translates to CASGDRSTYGYTF. Variable domain in full (rest from reference TRBV19 and TRBJ1-2): DGGITQSPKYLFRKEGQNVTLSCEQNLNHDAMYWYRQDPGQGLRLIYYSQIVNDFQKGDIAEGYSVSREKKESFPLTVTSAQKNPTAFYLCASGDRSTYGYTFGSGTRLTVV.

The V call is TRBV6-5, the J call TRBJ1-4; TRBD1 is a possible D gene (5 bases). The CDR3 covers 15 residues. Germline CDR1 is MNHEY and CDR2 is SVGAGI. The V end was cut by 0 bases, the J end by 7 bases, with 12 bases between. This CDR3 is CASSYSAGFGEKLFF. The CDR3, as DNA: TGTGCCAGCAGTTACTCGGCAGGGTTCGGTGAAAAACTGTTTTTT.

The chain has TRBV7-2 and TRBJ2-2, with TRBD2 matching over 9 bases. In germline, CDR1 is SGHTA, CDR2 FQGNSA. This CDR3 contains 17 residues. V lost 7 bases to trimming and J lost 5 bases; unmatched junction nucleotides: 14. CDR3 nucleotide sequence: TGTGCCAGCACCGCTAGACTAGCGGCGGTTCTAACCGGGGAGCTGTTTTTT. This encodes CASTARLAAVLTGELFF.

J is TRBJ1-4 and V is TRBV7-9; 7 positions agree with TRBD1. Germline V gives CDR1 SEHNR, CDR2 FQNEAQ (reference sequence). This CDR3 is built from 18 residues. The junction had 15 bases not matched to a gene; V was cut back by 3 bases and J by 5 bases. Written as DNA, the CDR3 is TGTGCCAGCAGCTTGACAGGGACATTGCGAATGGGGAATGAAAAACTGTTTTTT. Its translation: CASSLTGTLRMGNEKLFF. Using reference TRBV7-9 and TRBJ1-4 for the parts outside the CDR3, the full variable domain is DTGVSQNPRHKITKRGQNVTFRCDPISEHNRLYWYRQTLGQGPEFLTYFQNEAQLEKSRLLSDRFSAERPKGSFSTLEIQRTEQGDSAMYLCASSLTGTLRMGNEKLFFGSGTQLSVL.

V usage is TRBV6-2 or TRBV6-3 and J usage is TRBJ2-7; maybe TRBD1 (7 bases). Trimming took off 5 bases at V and 1 base at J, with 12 bases between the two ends. The CDR3 runs 14 residues. The germline gives CDR1 MNHEY, CDR2 SVGEGT. For the CDR3, the DNA is TGTGCCAGCAGTCACGCGGGACAGTCCTACGAGCAGTACTTC. Translated: CASSHAGQSYEQYF.

The CDR3 nucleotides read TGTGCCAGCAGTTATGCAGGCAATGAGCAGTTCTTC. Translating gives CASSYAGNEQFF. The chain joins TRBV6-6 to TRBJ2-1; D gene ambiguous. V was clipped by 3 bases and J by 6 bases, with 6 bases between them. The CDR3 length is 12 residues. CDR1 MNHNY and CDR2 SVGAGI come from the germline V gene (reference sequence).

This clone was observed once. The chain links TRBV3-1 (or the pseudogene TRBV3-2) to TRBJ1-2, with a weak D call TRBD1 (5 bases). The ends were cut back, 4 bases at V and 4 bases at J, with 19 bases in the middle. This CDR3 is 16 amino acids long. CDR1 is LGHDT and CDR2 is YNNKEL in the germline V gene (reference sequence). CDR3 in amino acids: CASSPERQAGGYGYTF. The CDR3 coding sequence is TGTGCCAGCAGCCCCGAGAGGCAGGCCGGGGGCTATGGCTACACCTTC.

This sequence joins TRBV29-1 and TRBJ1-6; 7 bases agree with TRBD1. In germline, CDR1 is SQVTM, CDR2 ANQGSEA. The ends lost 5 bases at V and 7 bases at J; junction bases unmatched: 5. CDR3 length: 13 residues. CDR3 residues: CSVRTGENSPLHF. In nucleotides, the CDR3 is TGCAGCGTTCGGACAGGAGAGAATTCACCCCTCCACTTT.

This clone is medium-sized in the sample. The chain recombines TRBV14 with TRBJ1-6; TRBD1 is a possible D gene (5 bases). CDR3 length: 14 amino acids. V was clipped by 3 bases and J by 7 bases, with 10 bases between them. Germline values: CDR1 SGHDN, CDR2 FVKESK. In nucleotides, the CDR3 is TGTGCCAGCAGCCAGGGACGGGAGAATTCACCCCTCCACTTT. Translated, it gives CASSQGRENSPLHF.

The rearrangement uses TRBV4-1 and TRBJ2-6; 9 bases match TRBD2. The CDR3 runs to 21 residues. Germline CDR1 is MGHRA and CDR2 is YSYEKL. Trimming at V came to 3 bases and at J to 2 bases, leaving 17 bases not matched to a gene. CDR3 nucleotide sequence: TGCGCCAGCAGCCAGAAAAAGATGGGTAGCGGGGGTGCAACTGGGGCCAACGTCCTGACTTTC. This codes for CASSQKKMGSGGATGANVLTF.

The chain links TRBV7-8 to TRBJ1-2, with D maybe TRBD1 (5 bases). The germline V and J ends were trimmed by 5 bases and 1 base, with 14 bases remaining between them. CDR1 SGHVS and CDR2 FQNEAQ come from the germline V gene. This CDR3 region has 15 residues. CDR3 sequence reads: CASSPGGLYNYGYTF. The CDR3 DNA follows: TGTGCCAGCAGCCCGGGGGGACTGTATAACTATGGCTACACCTTC.

The J gene is TRBJ2-5, the V gene TRBV5-1; D is perhaps TRBD1 (6 bases). V was clipped by 4 bases and J by 1 base, with 17 bases between them. Germline V gene sequence: CDR1 SGHRS, CDR2 YFSETQ. The CDR3 runs to 16 residues. CDR3 sequence: CASSVIPGEAQETQYF. In DNA, the CDR3 is TGCGCCAGCAGCGTGATTCCAGGGGAAGCCCAAGAGACCCAGTACTTC.

J is TRBJ1-3 and V is TRBV29-1; maybe TRBD1 (5 bases). This CDR3 spans 13 amino acids. Trimming shortened V by 7 bases and J by 1 base, and 11 bases separated the two germline ends. Germline V gene lookup returns CDR1 SQVTM and CDR2 ANQGSEA. CDR3 in amino acids: CSASQGSGNTIYF. In nucleotides, the CDR3 is TGCAGCGCATCCCAGGGTTCTGGAAACACCATATATTTT.

The chain employs TRBV7-2 and TRBJ2-3; the D gene is possibly TRBD2 (7 bases). The CDR3 has 16 residues. Germline lookup yields CDR1 SGHTA and CDR2 FQGNSA. V lost 5 bases, J lost 1 base, and 16 bases lay in between. DNA of the CDR3: TGTGCCAGCAGCCAATCGTCGGGGGGCCGCACAGATACGCAGTATTTT. Its translation: CASSQSSGGRTDTQYF.

This chain links TRBV28 with TRBJ1-5; D is ambiguous. V shed 6 bases and J shed 6 bases, with 15 bases lying between them. In germline, CDR1 is MDHEN, CDR2 SYDVKM. The length of the CDR3 is 14 residues. The CDR3 DNA is TGTGCCAGCAGCCCATACGGGGTTGGTCAGCCCCAGCATTTT. Its translation: CASSPYGVGQPQHF. The full variable domain, its missing parts supplied by reference TRBV28 and TRBJ1-5, is DVKVTQSSRYLVKRTGEKVFLECVQDMDHENMFWYRQDPGLGLRLIYFSYDVKMKEKGDIPEGYSVSREKKERFSLILESASTNQTSMYLCASSPYGVGQPQHFGDGTRLSIL.

The rearrangement links TRBV18 to TRBJ2-1; D is unclear. Trimming took off 6 bases at V and 0 bases at J, with 12 bases between the two ends. There are 15 residues in the CDR3. The germline gives CDR1 KGHSH, CDR2 LQKENI. Here the CDR3 reads CASSPMLSSYNEQFF. In DNA form, the CDR3 reads TGTGCCAGCTCCCCAATGCTGAGCTCCTACAATGAGCAGTTCTTC.

The rearrangement joins TRBV18 to TRBJ1-4; D is uncertain. Trimming removed 3 bases from V and 5 bases from J, with 13 bases in between. Looked up from germline, CDR1 is KGHSH and CDR2 is LQKENI. The CDR3 is 15 residues long. CDR3 amino acids: CASSPEGSENEKLFF. The CDR3 DNA sequence: TGTGCCAGCTCACCTGAGGGCTCGGAGAATGAAAAACTGTTTTTT.

This rearrangement joins TRBV9 to TRBJ2-1, with TRBD2 matching over 8 bases. CDR3 length: 15 amino acids. Germline loops: CDR1 SGDLS, CDR2 YYNGEE. The V segment lost 0 bases and the J segment 6 bases; nucleotides outside the gene matches: 5. The DNA of the CDR3 is TGTGCCAGCAGCGTAGCTTTAGCGGGGATCAATGAGCAGTTCTTC. Translated: CASSVALAGINEQFF. Combining the CDR3 with reference TRBV9 and TRBJ2-1 gives the whole variable domain DSGVTQTPKHLITATGQRVTLRCSPRSGDLSVYWYQQSLDQGLQFLIQYYNGEERAKGNILERFSAQQFPDLHSELNLSSLELGDSALYFCASSVALAGINEQFFGPGTRLTVL.